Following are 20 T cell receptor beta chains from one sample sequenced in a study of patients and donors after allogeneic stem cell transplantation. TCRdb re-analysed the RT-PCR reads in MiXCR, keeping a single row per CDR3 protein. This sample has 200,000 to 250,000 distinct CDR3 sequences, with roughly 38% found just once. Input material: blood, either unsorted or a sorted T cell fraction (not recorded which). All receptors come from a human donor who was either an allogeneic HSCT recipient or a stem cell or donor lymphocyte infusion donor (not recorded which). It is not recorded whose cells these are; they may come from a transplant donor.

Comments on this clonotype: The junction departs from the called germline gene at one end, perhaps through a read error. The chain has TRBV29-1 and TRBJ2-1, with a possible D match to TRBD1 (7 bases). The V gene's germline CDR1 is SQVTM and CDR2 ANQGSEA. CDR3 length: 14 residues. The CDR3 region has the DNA TGCAGCGTCGAAGGGGGCGGGGTATACAATGAGCAGTTCTTC. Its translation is CSVEGGGVYNEQFF.

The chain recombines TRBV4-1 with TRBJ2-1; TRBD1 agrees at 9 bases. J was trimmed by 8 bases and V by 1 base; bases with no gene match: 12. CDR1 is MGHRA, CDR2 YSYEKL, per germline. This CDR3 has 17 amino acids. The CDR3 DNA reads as TGCGCCAGCAGCCAAGCGGTACTCCGGGACAGGGTTCATGAGCAGTTCTTC. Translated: CASSQAVLRDRVHEQFF.

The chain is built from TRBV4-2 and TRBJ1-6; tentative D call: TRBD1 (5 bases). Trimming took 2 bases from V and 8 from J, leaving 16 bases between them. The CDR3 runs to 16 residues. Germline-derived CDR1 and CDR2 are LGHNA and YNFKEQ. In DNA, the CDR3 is TGTGCCAGCAGCCAAAACAGGATAGGTGTGGATTCACCCCTCCACTTT. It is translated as CASSQNRIGVDSPLHF.

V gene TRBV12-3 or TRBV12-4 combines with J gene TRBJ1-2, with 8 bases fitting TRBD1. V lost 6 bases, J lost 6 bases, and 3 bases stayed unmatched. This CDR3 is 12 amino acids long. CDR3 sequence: CASSFRGHGYTF. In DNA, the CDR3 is TGTGCCAGCAGCTTCAGGGGGCATGGCTACACCTTC.

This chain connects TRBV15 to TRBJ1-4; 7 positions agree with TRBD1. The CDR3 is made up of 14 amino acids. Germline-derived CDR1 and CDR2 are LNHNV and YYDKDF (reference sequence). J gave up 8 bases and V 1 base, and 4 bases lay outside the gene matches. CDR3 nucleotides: TGTGCCACCAGCAGAGCAGGGGGTTGGGAAAAACTGTTTTTT. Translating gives CATSRAGGWEKLFF. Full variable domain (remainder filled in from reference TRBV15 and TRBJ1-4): DAMVIQNPRYQVTQFGKPVTLSCSQTLNHNVMYWYQQKSSQAPKLLFHYYDKDFNNEADTPDNFQSRRPNTSFCFLDIRSPGLGDTAMYLCATSRAGGWEKLFFGSGTQLSVL.

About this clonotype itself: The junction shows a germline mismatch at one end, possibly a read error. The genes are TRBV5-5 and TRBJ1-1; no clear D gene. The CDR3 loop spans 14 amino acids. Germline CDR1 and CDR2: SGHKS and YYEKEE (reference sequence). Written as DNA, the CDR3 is TGTGCCAACAGCTTGTCTGGGATCGGCACTGAAGCTTTCTTT. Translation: CANSLSGIGTEAFF.

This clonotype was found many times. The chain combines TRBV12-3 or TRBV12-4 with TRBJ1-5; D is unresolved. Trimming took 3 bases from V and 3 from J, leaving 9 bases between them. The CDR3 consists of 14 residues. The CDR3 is CASSFGRPNQPQHF. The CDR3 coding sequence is TGTGCCAGCAGTTTTGGCAGGCCCAATCAGCCCCAGCATTTT.

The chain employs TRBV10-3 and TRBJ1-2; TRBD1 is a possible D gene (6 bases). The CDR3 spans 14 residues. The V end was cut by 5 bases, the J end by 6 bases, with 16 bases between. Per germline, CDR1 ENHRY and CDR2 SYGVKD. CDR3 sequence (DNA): TGTGCCATCAGTAACCATAGACAGGCTCATGGCTACACCTTC. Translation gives CAISNHRQAHGYTF.

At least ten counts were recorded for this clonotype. CDR3 bases: TGCGCCAGCAGCTTGGGACGGGACACTGAAGCTTTCTTT. Translating gives CASSLGRDTEAFF. The chain couples TRBV5-1 to TRBJ1-1; D is undetermined. The CDR3 totals 13 residues. Germline loops: CDR1 SGHRS, CDR2 YFSETQ. V was clipped by 0 bases and J by 3 bases, with 6 bases between them.

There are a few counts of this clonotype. The CDR3 region is CSASDVGEAKNIQYF. The CDR3 bases are TGCAGTGCTAGCGACGTCGGGGAGGCCAAAAACATTCAGTACTTC. This chain uses TRBV20-1 with TRBJ2-4; tentatively, D is TRBD2 (5 bases). The CDR3 spans 15 residues. Trimming removed 3 bases at V and 1 base at J, with 13 bases between. CDR1 and CDR2 (germline): DFQATT, SNEGSKA (reference sequence).

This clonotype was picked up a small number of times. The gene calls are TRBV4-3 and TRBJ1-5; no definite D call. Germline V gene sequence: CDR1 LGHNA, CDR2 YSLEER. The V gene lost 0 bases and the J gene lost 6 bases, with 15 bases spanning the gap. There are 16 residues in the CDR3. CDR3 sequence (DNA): TGCGCCAGCAGCCAAGATCGATTAGGGAAGAGTCAGCCCCAGCATTTT. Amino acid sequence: CASSQDRLGKSQPQHF.

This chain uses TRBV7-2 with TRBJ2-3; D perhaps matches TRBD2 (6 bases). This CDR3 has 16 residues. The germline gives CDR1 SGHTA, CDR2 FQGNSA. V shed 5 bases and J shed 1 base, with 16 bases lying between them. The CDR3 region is CASSRRAGYRTDTQYF. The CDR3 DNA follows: TGTGCCAGCAGCCGGAGGGCTGGCTACCGCACAGATACGCAGTATTTT.

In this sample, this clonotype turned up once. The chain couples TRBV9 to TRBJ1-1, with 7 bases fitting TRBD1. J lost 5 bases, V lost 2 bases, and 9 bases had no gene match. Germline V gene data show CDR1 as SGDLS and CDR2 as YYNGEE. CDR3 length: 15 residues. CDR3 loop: CASSVGDSRWTEAFF. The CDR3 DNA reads TGTGCCAGCAGCGTGGGGGACAGCCGTTGGACTGAAGCTTTCTTT. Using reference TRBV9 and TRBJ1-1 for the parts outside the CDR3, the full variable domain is DSGVTQTPKHLITATGQRVTLRCSPRSGDLSVYWYQQSLDQGLQFLIQYYNGEERAKGNILERFSAQQFPDLHSELNLSSLELGDSALYFCASSVGDSRWTEAFFGQGTRLTVV.

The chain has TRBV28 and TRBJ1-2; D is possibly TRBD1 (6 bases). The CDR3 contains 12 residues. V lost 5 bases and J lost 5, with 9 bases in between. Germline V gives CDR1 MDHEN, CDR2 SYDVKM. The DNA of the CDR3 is TGTGCCAGCAGTACAGGGTGGTATGGCTACACCTTC. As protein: CASSTGWYGYTF.

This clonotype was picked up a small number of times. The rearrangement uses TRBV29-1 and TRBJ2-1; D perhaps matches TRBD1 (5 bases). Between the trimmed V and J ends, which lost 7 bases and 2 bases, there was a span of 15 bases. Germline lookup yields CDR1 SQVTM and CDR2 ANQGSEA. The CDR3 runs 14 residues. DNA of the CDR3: TGCAGCGCTTTGCGACAGAGCGCCTACAATGAGCAGTTCTTC. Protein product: CSALRQSAYNEQFF.

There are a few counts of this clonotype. The CDR3 sequence is CASRTGGSPLHF. The CDR3 nucleotides read TGTGCCAGCAGGACAGGGGGTTCACCCCTCCACTTT. The chain is built from TRBV12-3 or TRBV12-4 and TRBJ1-6; 9 nucleotides agree with TRBD1. Losses at the gene ends were 6 bases for V and 9 bases for J; bases not matched to a gene: 0. The CDR3 runs to 12 residues.

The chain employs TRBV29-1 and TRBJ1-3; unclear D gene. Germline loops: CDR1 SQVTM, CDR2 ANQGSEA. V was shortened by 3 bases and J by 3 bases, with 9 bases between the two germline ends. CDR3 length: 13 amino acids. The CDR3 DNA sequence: TGCAGCGTTGAGTTGGGCCTTGGAAACACCATATATTTT. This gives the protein CSVELGLGNTIYF.

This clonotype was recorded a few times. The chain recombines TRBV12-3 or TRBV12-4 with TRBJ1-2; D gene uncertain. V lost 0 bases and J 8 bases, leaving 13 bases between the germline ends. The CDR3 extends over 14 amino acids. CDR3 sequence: CASSLARAGGGYTF. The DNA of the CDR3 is TGTGCCAGCAGTTTAGCGAGGGCAGGCGGCGGCTACACCTTC.

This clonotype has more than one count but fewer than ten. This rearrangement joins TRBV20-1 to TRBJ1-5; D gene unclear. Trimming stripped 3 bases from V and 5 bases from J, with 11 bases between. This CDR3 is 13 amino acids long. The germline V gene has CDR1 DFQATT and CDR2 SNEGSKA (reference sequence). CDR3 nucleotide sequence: TGCAGTGCTAGTAACCCCTTGGATCAGCCCCAGCATTTT. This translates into CSASNPLDQPQHF.

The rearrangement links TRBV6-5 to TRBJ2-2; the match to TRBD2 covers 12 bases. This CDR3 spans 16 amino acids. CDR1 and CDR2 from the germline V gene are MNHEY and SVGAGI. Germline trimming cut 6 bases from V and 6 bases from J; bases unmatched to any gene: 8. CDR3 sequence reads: CASRPLAGGPPGELFF. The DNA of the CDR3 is TGTGCCAGCAGACCTCTAGCGGGGGGGCCCCCCGGGGAGCTGTTTTTT.